These 31 T cell receptor beta chains were all obtained from the same sample, sequenced in a study of shared clonotypes between healthy human individuals. Assay: immunoSEQ multiplex PCR; the TCRdb copy retains only in-frame clones and omits some. The sample contains around 2,000,000 clones, about 95% of which appear only once. Naive CD8 cells, CD45RO-negative and positively selected for CCR7, excluded terminally differentiated effector memory CD45RA+ cells. Sequenced material: naive CD8+ T cells sorted from blood. Source of these receptors: a man younger than 35 in good health.

This sequence joins TRBV9 and TRBJ1-2, with 10 positions matching TRBD1. The V segment lost 5 bases and the J segment 5 bases; nucleotides outside the gene matches: 15. This CDR3 is built from 17 residues. Per germline, CDR1 SGDLS and CDR2 YYNGEE. In DNA, the CDR3 is TGTGCCAGCAGTGGCTGGGGGACAGGGGAATTACGGTATGGCTACACCTTC. It translates to CASSGWGTGELRYGYTF.

The chain couples TRBV19 to TRBJ1-2, with 10 bases aligning to TRBD1. The germline CDR1 and CDR2 sequences are LNHDA and SQIVND (reference sequence). Trimming cost V 7 bases and J 4 bases; bases outside gene matches: 6. The CDR3 spans 14 residues. CDR3 bases: TGTGCCAGTACGTTCGGGACAGGGGCCTATGGCTACACCTTC. Translating it yields CASTFGTGAYGYTF.

J is TRBJ2-7 and V is TRBV30; TRBD2 might be the D (5 bases). CDR3 length: 13 amino acids. Trimming shortened V by 3 bases and J by 3 bases, and 12 bases separated the two germline ends. The germline V gene has CDR1 GTSNPN and CDR2 SVGIG (reference sequence). CDR3 region: CAWRQREGYEQYF. The CDR3 DNA sequence: TGTGCCTGGAGACAGAGAGAGGGCTACGAGCAGTACTTC. Looking up the rest from reference TRBV30 and TRBJ2-7 gives the full variable domain: SQTIHQWPATLVQPVGSPLSLECTVEGTSNPNLYWYRQAAGRGLQLLFYSVGIGQISSEVPQNLSASRPQDRQFILSSKKLLLSDSGFYLCAWRQREGYEQYFGPGTRLTVT.

Notes on this clone: This CDR3 is also generated by other DNA sequences in the sample. The rearrangement joins TRBV27 to TRBJ1-5; TRBD1 agrees at 10 bases. This CDR3 region has 15 residues. The V gene end was trimmed by 5 bases and the J gene end by 2 bases; junction bases not matched to a gene: 3. Germline V lookup: CDR1 MNHEY, CDR2 SMNVEV (reference sequence). Written as DNA, the CDR3 is TGTGCCAGCAGTCACGGGACAGGGGGCAATCAGCCCCAGCATTTT. Translating gives CASSHGTGGNQPQHF.

The rearrangement links TRBV6-7 to TRBJ1-6; TRBD1 is a possible D gene (6 bases). TRBV6-7 is an open reading frame whose function is uncertain. The germline V and J ends were trimmed by 2 bases and 7 bases, with 9 bases remaining between them. The CDR3 spans 14 residues. CDR3 region: CASSYKGENSPLHF. The DNA for the CDR3 is TGTGCCAGCAGTTACAAGGGGGAAAATTCACCCCTCCACTTT.

This clone was seen only once. The rearrangement links TRBV6-1 to TRBJ2-7; D perhaps matches TRBD1 (5 bases). This CDR3 spans 14 amino acids. V was clipped by 6 bases and J by 0 bases, with 12 bases between them. In germline, CDR1 is MNHNS, CDR2 SASEGT. CDR3 DNA: TGTGCCAGCAGGGATCAGGGAAGCTCCTACGAGCAGTACTTC. Encoded protein: CASRDQGSSYEQYF.

The sample holds one count of this clone. This sequence joins TRBV5-6 and TRBJ2-7, with TRBD1 matching 7 bases. J lost 3 bases, V lost 4 bases, and 4 bases had no gene match. The CDR3 loop spans 13 amino acids. Germline CDR1 is SGHDT and CDR2 is YYEEEE. CDR3 in amino acids: CASSAWDSYEQYF. CDR3 nucleotides: TGTGCCAGCAGCGCCTGGGACAGCTACGAGCAGTACTTC. The full variable domain, its missing parts supplied by reference TRBV5-6 and TRBJ2-7, is DAGVTQSPTHLIKTRGQQVTLRCSPKSGHDTVSWYQQALGQGPQFIFQYYEEEERQRGNFPDRFSGHQFPNYSSELNVNALLLGDSALYLCASSAWDSYEQYFGPGTRLTVT.

The chain uses TRBV5-1 and TRBJ1-1, with D possibly matching TRBD1 (5 bases). In germline, CDR1 is SGHRS, CDR2 YFSETQ. The CDR3 is 15 amino acids. V was trimmed by 0 bases and J by 1 base, leaving 10 bases between them. The CDR3 is CASSLVGGGNTEAFF. The CDR3 nucleotides are TGCGCCAGCAGCTTGGTCGGGGGAGGGAACACTGAAGCTTTCTTT.

V and J are TRBV9 and TRBJ1-2; D is ambiguous. The germline CDR1 and CDR2 sequences are SGDLS and YYNGEE. This CDR3 spans 14 amino acids. V lost 5 bases and J 2 bases, leaving 13 bases between the germline ends. Here the CDR3 reads CASRPGLLNYGYTF. CDR3 sequence (DNA): TGTGCCAGCAGACCAGGCTTGTTAAACTATGGCTACACCTTC.

J is TRBJ2-1 and V is TRBV11-3; D is perhaps TRBD1 (6 bases). Germline CDR1 and CDR2: SGHNT and YENEEA. This CDR3 contains 12 residues. The ends were cut back, 4 bases at V and 9 bases at J, with 10 bases in the middle. The CDR3 reads CASSSTRGEQFF. The DNA for the CDR3 is TGTGCCAGCAGCTCCACCAGGGGTGAGCAGTTCTTC.

This clone is a singleton in its sample. V gene TRBV10-1 combines with J gene TRBJ1-1; 8 positions agree with TRBD1. This CDR3 comprises 17 residues. From germline, CDR1 is WNHNN and CDR2 SYGVQD (reference sequence). Unmatched junction bases numbered 8, after V lost 2 bases and J lost 0 bases. The CDR3 nucleotides are TGCGCCAGCAGTGAGAGACAGGGGTTGAGGATGAACACTGAAGCTTTCTTT. This encodes CASSERQGLRMNTEAFF.

This clone was counted once. The CDR3 sequence: CASPTGTDTQYF. The DNA for the CDR3 is TGTGCCAGCCCCACAGGCACAGATACGCAGTATTTT. The chain employs TRBV6-5 and TRBJ2-3; unclear D gene. The V gene's germline CDR1 is MNHEY and CDR2 SVGAGI. V lost 8 bases, J lost 1 base, and 7 bases lay in between. There are 12 residues in the CDR3.

The chain joins TRBV27 to TRBJ1-1, with TRBD1 as a possible D gene (6 bases). The germline V gene has CDR1 MNHEY and CDR2 SMNVEV (reference sequence). With 5 bases removed from V and 8 bases from J, the gap between germline ends came to 21 bases. The CDR3 is 15 amino acids. The CDR3 here is CASSTIVTGTTEAFF. In DNA form, the CDR3 reads TGTGCCAGCAGTACCATCGTTACAGGGACTACCGAAGCTTTCTTT.

The chain is built from TRBV7-8 and TRBJ2-7; perhaps TRBD2 as D (6 bases). This CDR3 region has 17 residues. V shed 5 bases and J shed 7 bases, with 27 bases lying between them. CDR1 is SGHVS, CDR2 FQNEAQ, per germline. CDR3 bases: TGTGCCAGCAGCGCTAAGTTGATAGGAACCTGGGACTTGGAGCAGTACTTC. Protein product: CASSAKLIGTWDLEQYF.

This chain joins TRBV28 and TRBJ1-1, with D hard to call. From germline, CDR1 is MDHEN and CDR2 SYDVKM. Trimming removed 2 bases from V and 4 bases from J, with 8 bases in between. The CDR3 is 13 amino acids. CDR3 region: CASSLMYLTEAFF. CDR3 in DNA: TGTGCCAGCAGTTTAATGTACCTCACTGAAGCTTTCTTT.

The chain couples TRBV27 to TRBJ1-4; D possibly corresponds to TRBD1 (5 bases). CDR1 and CDR2 from the germline V gene are MNHEY and SMNVEV (reference sequence). The length of the CDR3 is 17 residues. Between the trimmed V and J ends, which lost 5 bases and 8 bases, there was a span of 24 bases. The CDR3 loop reads CASSSISVGGVDEKLFF. In DNA, the CDR3 is TGTGCCAGCAGTAGCATCAGTGTCGGGGGGGTCGACGAAAAACTGTTTTTT.

The J gene is TRBJ2-3, the V gene TRBV30; D remains unclear. Germline lookup yields CDR1 GTSNPN and CDR2 SVGIG (reference sequence). Trimming removed 2 bases from V and 1 base from J, with 10 bases in between. The CDR3 is made up of 14 amino acids. The CDR3 protein is CAWSPSRGTDTQYF. The DNA for the CDR3 is TGTGCCTGGAGTCCTTCGCGCGGCACAGATACGCAGTATTTT.

The V gene is TRBV27, the J gene TRBJ2-3; weak D call: TRBD2 (6 bases). The length of the CDR3 is 15 residues. V dropped 10 bases and J dropped 1 base, with 18 bases sitting between them. Germline values: CDR1 MNHEY, CDR2 SMNVEV (reference sequence). CDR3 amino acids: CATTGRASGTDTQYF. For the CDR3, the DNA is TGTGCCACTACCGGTAGGGCTAGCGGCACAGATACGCAGTATTTT.

Only a few counts were recorded for this clone. This rearrangement joins TRBV7-9 to TRBJ1-5; D call uncertain. Trimming removed 5 bases at V and 0 bases at J, with 5 bases between. Germline CDR1 reads SEHNR; CDR2 reads FQNEAQ (reference sequence). The CDR3 length is 13 residues. The CDR3 region has the DNA TGTGCCAGCAGCAATAATAGCAATCAGCCCCAGCATTTT. This sequence encodes CASSNNSNQPQHF.

The V call is TRBV12-5, the J call TRBJ2-5; TRBD1 aligns across 9 bases. The germline gives CDR1 LGHNT, CDR2 FRNRAP. J was trimmed by 3 bases and V by 2 bases; bases with no gene match: 4. The CDR3 is made up of 15 amino acids. The CDR3 sequence: CASGLSRTGEETQYF. Here the CDR3 DNA reads TGTGCTAGTGGTTTGAGCCGGACAGGGGAAGAGACCCAGTACTTC.

On this clone: This same CDR3 is encoded by further DNA sequences in the sample. The V gene is TRBV28, the J gene TRBJ1-5; the D is unclear. The CDR3 has 13 residues. V lost 5 bases and J lost 0, with 5 bases in between. Germline V gives CDR1 MDHEN, CDR2 SYDVKM. The CDR3 coding sequence is TGTGCCAGCAGTCCCGATAGCAATCAGCCCCAGCATTTT. It is translated as CASSPDSNQPQHF. The full variable domain, its missing parts supplied by reference TRBV28 and TRBJ1-5, is DVKVTQSSRYLVKRTGEKVFLECVQDMDHENMFWYRQDPGLGLRLIYFSYDVKMKEKGDIPEGYSVSREKKERFSLILESASTNQTSMYLCASSPDSNQPQHFGDGTRLSIL.

The V call is TRBV30, the J call TRBJ1-1, with 11 bases matching TRBD1. The CDR3 loop spans 15 amino acids. V lost 3 bases, J lost 4 bases, and 7 bases stayed unmatched. CDR1 and CDR2 from the germline V gene are GTSNPN and SVGIG (reference sequence). The CDR3 sequence is CAWSGTGGKSTEAFF. The CDR3 bases are TGTGCCTGGAGCGGGACAGGGGGTAAAAGCACTGAAGCTTTCTTT.

This chain joins TRBV7-8 and TRBJ1-1; a weak D match, TRBD1 (5 bases). The CDR3 totals 16 residues. V lost 2 bases to trimming and J lost 1 base, with 14 bases between them. Germline-derived CDR1 and CDR2 are SGHVS and FQNEAQ. CDR3 loop: CASSLQSGTQNTEAFF. CDR3 nucleotide sequence: TGTGCCAGCAGCTTACAGAGCGGGACCCAGAACACTGAAGCTTTCTTT.

V gene TRBV6-5 combines with J gene TRBJ1-2; no definite D call. Trimming removed 4 bases from V and 4 bases from J, with 10 bases in between. The CDR3 covers 13 residues. The germline gives CDR1 MNHEY, CDR2 SVGAGI. The chain's CDR3 is CASSWKDSYGYTF. The DNA for the CDR3 is TGTGCCAGCAGTTGGAAAGACTCCTATGGCTACACCTTC.

The J gene is TRBJ1-1, the V gene TRBV19; D may be TRBD1 (5 bases). Deletions cut 7 bases from V and 2 bases from J, with 14 bases between. This CDR3 is built from 14 residues. CDR1 LNHDA and CDR2 SQIVND come from the germline V gene (reference sequence). CDR3 amino acids: CASTPLGPNTEAFF. For the CDR3, the DNA is TGTGCCAGTACCCCTCTGGGGCCCAACACTGAAGCTTTCTTT.

V and J are TRBV7-8 and TRBJ1-1, with TRBD1 as a possible D gene (5 bases). V lost 0 bases to trimming and J lost 3 bases, with 11 bases between them. The CDR3 consists of 15 residues. The germline gives CDR1 SGHVS, CDR2 FQNEAQ. The CDR3 coding sequence is TGTGCCAGCAGCTTAGCAGTAGAGGGGTACACTGAAGCTTTCTTT. Its protein product is CASSLAVEGYTEAFF.

V usage is TRBV9 and J usage is TRBJ2-1; D might be TRBD2 (7 bases). Trimming removed 4 bases at V and 9 bases at J, with 20 bases between. The CDR3 is made up of 15 amino acids. CDR1 is SGDLS and CDR2 is YYNGEE in the germline V gene. The CDR3 sequence: CASSPVLRGGSEQFF. DNA of the CDR3: TGTGCCAGCAGCCCGGTCCTGAGGGGGGGCTCTGAGCAGTTCTTC.

V usage is TRBV4-1 and J usage is TRBJ2-2; tentative D call: TRBD2 (5 bases). Germline-derived CDR1 and CDR2 are MGHRA and YSYEKL. V was clipped by 3 bases and J by 2 bases, with 13 bases between them. CDR3 length equals 16 residues. CDR3 protein: CASSHFGMRNTGELFF. CDR3 nucleotide sequence: TGCGCCAGCAGCCACTTCGGGATGAGAAACACCGGGGAGCTGTTTTTT.

This chain links TRBV6-5 with TRBJ1-1; TRBD1 matches 9 bases. This CDR3 has 14 residues. The trim removed 5 bases at V and 6 bases at J, leaving 7 bases unmatched. CDR1 and CDR2 (germline): MNHEY, SVGAGI. As DNA, the CDR3 is TGTGCCAGCAGTACGGGACAGGGAAGTCCTGAAGCTTTCTTT. Protein: CASSTGQGSPEAFF.

With respect to this clone: Other DNA sequences in this specimen translate into the identical CDR3. The chain combines TRBV6-1 with TRBJ1-5; D gene unclear. The CDR3 is made up of 14 amino acids. Deletions cut 2 bases from V and 6 bases from J, with 11 bases between. Looked up from germline, CDR1 is MNHNS and CDR2 is SASEGT. Written as DNA, the CDR3 is TGTGCCAGCAGTGAATTGGGCTTGGGTCAGCCCCAGCATTTT. Translated, it gives CASSELGLGQPQHF.

This rearrangement joins TRBV7-9 to TRBJ1-2; TRBD1 matches at 7 bases. J gave up 13 bases and V 3 bases, and 5 bases lay outside the gene matches. The CDR3 length is 11 residues. The germline CDR1 and CDR2 sequences are SEHNR and FQNEAQ (reference sequence). For the CDR3, the DNA is TGTGCCAGCAGCTTTACAGGGGAGGCCACCTTC. Protein product: CASSFTGEATF.